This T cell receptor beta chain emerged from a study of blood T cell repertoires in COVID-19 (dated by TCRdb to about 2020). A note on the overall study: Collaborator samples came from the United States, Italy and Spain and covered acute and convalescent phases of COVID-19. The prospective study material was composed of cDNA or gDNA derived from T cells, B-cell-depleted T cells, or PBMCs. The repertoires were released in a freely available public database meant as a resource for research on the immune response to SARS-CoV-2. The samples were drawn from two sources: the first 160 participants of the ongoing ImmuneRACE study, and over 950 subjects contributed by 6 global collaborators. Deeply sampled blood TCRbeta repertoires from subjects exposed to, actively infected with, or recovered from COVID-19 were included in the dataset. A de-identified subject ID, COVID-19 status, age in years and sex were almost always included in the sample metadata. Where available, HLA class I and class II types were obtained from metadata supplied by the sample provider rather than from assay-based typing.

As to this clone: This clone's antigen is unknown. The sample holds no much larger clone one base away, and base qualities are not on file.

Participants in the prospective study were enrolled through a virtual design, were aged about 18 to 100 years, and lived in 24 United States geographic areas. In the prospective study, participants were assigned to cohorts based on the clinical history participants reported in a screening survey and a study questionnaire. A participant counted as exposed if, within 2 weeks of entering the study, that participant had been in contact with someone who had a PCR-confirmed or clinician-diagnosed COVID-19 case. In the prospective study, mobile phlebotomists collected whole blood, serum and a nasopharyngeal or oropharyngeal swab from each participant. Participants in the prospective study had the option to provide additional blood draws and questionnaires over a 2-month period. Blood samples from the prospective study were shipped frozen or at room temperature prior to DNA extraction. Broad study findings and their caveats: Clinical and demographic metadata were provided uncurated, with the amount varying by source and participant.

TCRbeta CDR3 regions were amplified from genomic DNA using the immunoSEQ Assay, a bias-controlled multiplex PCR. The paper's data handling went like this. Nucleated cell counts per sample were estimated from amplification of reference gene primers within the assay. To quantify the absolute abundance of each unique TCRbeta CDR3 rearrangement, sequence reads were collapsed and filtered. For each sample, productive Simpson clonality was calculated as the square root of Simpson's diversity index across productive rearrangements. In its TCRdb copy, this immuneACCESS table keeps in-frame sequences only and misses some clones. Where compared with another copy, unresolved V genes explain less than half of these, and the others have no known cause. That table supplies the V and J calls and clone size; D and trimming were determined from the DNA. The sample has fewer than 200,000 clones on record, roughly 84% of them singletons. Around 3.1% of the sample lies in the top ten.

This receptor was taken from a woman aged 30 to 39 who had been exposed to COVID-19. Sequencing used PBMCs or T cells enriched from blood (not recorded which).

DNA sequence: TGTGCCAGCAGCTTAGGTGGGACAGGGTCTCGGCTTGATAACACTGAAGCTTTCTTT. It codes for CASSLGGTGSRLDNTEAFF. The receptor chain draws on TRBV7-2 and TRBJ1-1, and 9 bases in between align with TRBD1. CDR1 and CDR2, looked up from the germline V gene, are SGHTA and FQGNSA. Germline trimming amounts to 1 base on V and 2 bases on J, with 14 as the count of junction bases outside the gene matches. The CDR3, from cysteine to phenylalanine, totals 19 residues. Just the 57-base CDR3 DNA is kept, in frame starting at base 1.